The next 27 T cell receptor beta chains were all read from a single sample in a study of T cells in Graves' hyperthyroidism and ophthalmopathy. RNA transcripts gave rise to amplified TCR beta CDR3 regions. An initial round of RT-PCR targeting the TCR CDR3 relied on the HTBI primer set. TCRdb processed the multiplex PCR reads anew with MiXCR; each CDR3 protein has one entry. The sample consists of just under 750,000 distinct CDR3 sequences, 30% to 40% of them appearing once. Sequencing used blood. These receptors all come from a woman aged 40 to 50 with Graves' hyperthyroidism.

The gene calls are TRBV12-3 or TRBV12-4 and TRBJ1-1, with 7 positions matching TRBD1. The CDR3 loop spans 16 amino acids. Trimming took 6 bases from V and 1 from J; bases not matched to a gene: 11. CDR3 in DNA: TGTGCCAGCAGCAAACAGGGGAACGGGCCGAACACTGAAGCTTTCTTT. It yields the protein CASSKQGNGPNTEAFF.

The table lists this clonotype with a count of one. With a much larger clone just one base away, this may be a read error. J is TRBJ1-1 and V is TRBV6-5; 7 bases match TRBD1. In germline, CDR1 is MNHEY, CDR2 SVGAGI. This CDR3 contains 14 residues. Written as DNA, the CDR3 is TGTGCCAACAGTGAAATGGTTGGGAGGGGGCCAGCTTTCTTT. This sequence encodes CANSEMVGRGPAFF.

In this sample, this clonotype turned up many times. V is TRBV20-1 and J is TRBJ2-7; D may match TRBD1 or TRBD2 (5 bases each). This CDR3 contains 15 residues. Trimming shortened V by 0 bases and J by 3 bases, and 15 bases separated the two germline ends. Germline V gives CDR1 DFQATT, CDR2 SNEGSKA (reference sequence). The CDR3 nucleotides are TGCAGTGCTAGAGATCTGACAGACGCGGGCTACGAGCAGTACTTC. The encoded protein is CSARDLTDAGYEQYF.

This clonotype was seen just once. A much larger clone sits a single nucleotide away, making a read error possible. V usage is TRBV15 and J usage is TRBJ1-3; D ambiguous. The CDR3 runs to 15 residues. Germline CDR1 and CDR2: LNHNV and YYDKDF (reference sequence). The CDR3 here is CAVAGRTSSGSTIYF. The CDR3 nucleotides read TGTGCCGTCGCCGGAAGGACGAGCTCTGGAAGCACCATATATTTT.

The table lists this clonotype with many counts. The V gene is TRBV12-3 or TRBV12-4, the J gene TRBJ1-1; perhaps TRBD1 as D (5 bases). The germline V and J ends were trimmed by 4 bases and 3 bases, with 12 bases remaining between them. This CDR3 contains 14 residues. The CDR3 nucleotides read TGTGCCAGCAGTTCTCCCCAGGGAGACACTGAAGCTTTCTTT. Translation: CASSSPQGDTEAFF.

This clonotype was recorded at least ten times. V gene TRBV19 combines with J gene TRBJ1-1, with D possibly TRBD1 on 5 matching bases. Per germline, CDR1 LNHDA and CDR2 SQIVND (reference sequence). The CDR3 sequence is 15 residues long. The ends were cut back, 6 bases at V and 7 bases at J, with 21 bases in the middle. CDR3 in amino acids: CASSHPPGVGDEAFF. The CDR3 nucleotides are TGTGCCAGTAGCCACCCGCCGGGGGTTGGGGATGAAGCTTTCTTT.

The rearrangement uses TRBV9 and TRBJ1-2; maybe TRBD1 (5 bases). V was clipped by 2 bases and J by 8 bases, with 13 bases between them. Per the germline V gene, CDR1 is SGDLS and CDR2 is YYNGEE. The CDR3 loop spans 13 amino acids. The CDR3 coding sequence is TGTGCCAGCAGCGTGGGACCTTTTGAGGGCTACACCTTC. Protein: CASSVGPFEGYTF.

This clonotype came up many times. The rearrangement joins TRBV7-2 to TRBJ2-7; D not resolved. This CDR3 region has 12 residues. V lost 5 bases and J lost 1, with 6 bases in between. Germline V gene sequence: CDR1 SGHTA, CDR2 FQGNSA. CDR3 loop: CASSPQSYEQYF. CDR3 sequence (DNA): TGTGCCAGCAGCCCTCAGTCCTACGAGCAGTACTTC.

This clonotype appeared a few times. V gene TRBV6-4 combines with J gene TRBJ1-1; no clear D gene. The CDR3 spans 13 residues. The germline gives CDR1 MRHNA, CDR2 SNTAGT. V lost 5 bases and J 3 bases, leaving 10 bases between the germline ends. The CDR3 here is CASSKMGDTEAFF. Here the CDR3 DNA reads TGTGCCAGCAGTAAAATGGGTGACACTGAAGCTTTCTTT.

Points on this clonotype: The CDR3 end shows no conserved phenylalanine or tryptophan, and so a read error is likely. The chain couples TRBV19 to TRBJ2-5, with D possibly being TRBD2 (6 bases). Germline V gene sequence: CDR1 LNHDA, CDR2 SQIVND (reference sequence). V gave up 1 base and J gave up 2 bases, with 11 bases separating them. This CDR3 spans 15 amino acids. The CDR3 bases are TGTGCCAGTAGTATAGTCGGAGGGGCGCAAGAGACCCAGTACCTC. It yields the protein CASSIVGGAQETQYL.

This clonotype was seen at least ten times. The V and J genes are TRBV20-1 and TRBJ2-5, with TRBD1 matching 8 bases. From germline, CDR1 is DFQATT and CDR2 SNEGSKA (reference sequence). V shed 4 bases, J shed 5 bases, and the junction held 15 bases outside the gene matches. This CDR3 comprises 16 residues. The CDR3 nucleotides are TGCAGTGCTATCCGGACAGGGAGGAGGGTAGGGGAGACCCAGTACTTC. The encoded protein is CSAIRTGRRVGETQYF.

For this clonotype: At one end the junction does not follow the germline gene, possibly because of a read error. The genes are TRBV7-2 and TRBJ1-1; D is undetermined. This CDR3 region has 13 residues. The germline CDR1 and CDR2 sequences are SGHTA and FQGNSA. The CDR3 sequence: CASSYPVWTEASF. Written as DNA, the CDR3 is TGTGCCAGCAGCTATCCGGTGTGGACTGAAGCTTCCTTT.

The rearrangement uses TRBV7-2 and TRBJ2-7; 10 nucleotides align to TRBD1. Trimming at V came to 4 bases and at J to 8 bases, leaving 8 bases not matched to a gene. Per germline, CDR1 SGHTA and CDR2 FQGNSA. This CDR3 has 14 amino acids. CDR3 sequence: CASSYRGQGFKQYF. As DNA, the CDR3 is TGTGCCAGCAGCTACCGGGGACAGGGGTTTAAGCAGTACTTC.

The V and J genes are TRBV10-2 and TRBJ1-1; D is possibly TRBD1 (5 bases). The germline gives CDR1 WSHSY, CDR2 SAAADI. The CDR3 totals 12 residues. V was shortened by 7 bases and J by 7 bases, with 13 bases between the two germline ends. CDR3 DNA sequence: TGCGCCAGCACCGGACGGAGGGGTGAAGCTTTCTTT. Protein sequence: CASTGRRGEAFF.

This clonotype was seen only a few times. This rearrangement joins TRBV6-1 to TRBJ2-7, with 8 bases identical to TRBD1. This CDR3 region has 15 residues. Trimming took 5 bases from V and 0 from J; bases not matched to a gene: 6. From germline, CDR1 is MNHNS and CDR2 SASEGT. CDR3 residues: CASSLGQATSYEQYF. The CDR3 nucleotides are TGTGCCAGCAGTCTGGGACAGGCCACCTCCTACGAGCAGTACTTC.

This chain links TRBV2 with TRBJ1-1, with D tentatively TRBD1 (5 bases). This CDR3 is built from 14 residues. Germline assignment: CDR1 SNHLY and CDR2 FYNNEI. V was pared by 2 bases and J by 5 bases, with 12 bases between. CDR3 sequence: CASSEQAGGTEAFF. The CDR3 region has the DNA TGTGCCAGCAGTGAACAGGCGGGGGGGACTGAAGCTTTCTTT. Complete variable domain (other parts from reference TRBV2 and TRBJ1-1): EPEVTQTPSHQVTQMGQEVILRCVPISNHLYFYWYRQILGQKVEFLVSFYNNEISEKSEIFDDQFSVERPDGSNFTLKIRSTKLEDSAMYFCASSEQAGGTEAFFGQGTRLTVV.

The chain combines TRBV7-2 with TRBJ2-7; D remains ambiguous. In germline, CDR1 is SGHTA, CDR2 FQGNSA. The CDR3 contains 15 residues. Trimming left V 5 bases short and J 0 bases short, with 14 bases between. The chain's CDR3 is CASSPCVVSSYEQYF. The CDR3, as DNA: TGTGCCAGCAGCCCCTGTGTAGTGAGCTCCTACGAGCAGTACTTC.

This clonotype showed up many times. The chain uses TRBV7-9 and TRBJ1-2; 8 bases match TRBD1. With V trimmed by 3 bases and J by 5 bases, 5 bases remained unmatched. Looked up from germline, CDR1 is SEHNR and CDR2 is FQNEAQ (reference sequence). The CDR3 runs to 14 residues. CDR3 residues: CASSFPGQEYGYTF. In DNA form, the CDR3 reads TGTGCCAGCAGCTTTCCGGGACAGGAGTATGGCTACACCTTC.

This clonotype has only a few counts. This chain connects TRBV7-2 to TRBJ2-7; 8 bases match TRBD1. The J segment lost 4 bases and the V segment lost 5 bases, leaving 7 bases of the junction unmatched. The CDR3 consists of 14 residues. Germline V gene lookup returns CDR1 SGHTA and CDR2 FQGNSA. CDR3 in amino acids: CASSLQGETYEQYF. DNA for the CDR3: TGTGCCAGCAGCCTACAGGGGGAAACTTACGAGCAGTACTTC.

In its sample, this clonotype was seen many times. The V and J genes are TRBV29-1 and TRBJ2-7; D not certain. Per germline, CDR1 SQVTM and CDR2 ANQGSEA. This CDR3 has 13 amino acids. Trimming pared 3 bases from V and 1 base from J, leaving 10 bases between. The CDR3 bases are TGCAGCGTTGAGCGGCAGAATTCCTACGAGCAGTACTTC. This sequence encodes CSVERQNSYEQYF.

Here the CDR3 reads CASSSSGVSPGELFF. In DNA, the CDR3 is TGCGCCAGCAGCTCTTCGGGAGTATCCCCCGGGGAGCTGTTTTTT. The gene calls are TRBV5-1 and TRBJ2-2, with D tentatively TRBD2 (6 bases). From germline, CDR1 is SGHRS and CDR2 YFSETQ. The V end lost 3 bases, the J end lost 6 bases, and 15 bases lay between the germline ends. The CDR3 totals 15 residues.

The chain links TRBV19 to TRBJ1-5, with D maybe TRBD1 (6 bases). CDR1 is LNHDA and CDR2 is SQIVND in the germline V gene (reference sequence). V lost 9 bases and J lost 10, with 28 bases in between. There are 16 residues in the CDR3. CDR3 residues: CASSPTPGTRRSPQHF. For the CDR3, the DNA is TGTGCCAGCAGCCCGACCCCCGGGACACGTAGGTCACCCCAGCATTTT.

About this clonotype itself: One end of the junction varies from germline; a read error may be responsible. This chain uses TRBV7-7 with TRBJ2-5; 8 bases are a match to TRBD1. Germline lookup yields CDR1 SSHAT and CDR2 FNYEAQ (reference sequence). The CDR3 runs to 13 residues. In DNA form, the CDR3 reads TGTGCTAGCAGCCACGACAGGGGAGAGACCCAGTACTTC. This sequence encodes CASSHDRGETQYF.

Comments on this clonotype: The junction differs from germline at one of its ends, possibly a read error. The chain uses TRBV5-1 and TRBJ1-4; TRBD1 matches at 7 bases. Germline CDR1 reads SGHRS; CDR2 reads YFSETQ. The CDR3 has 15 residues. The CDR3, as DNA: TGCGCCAGCAGCTTAGGGGGCGAGTCTAATGAAAAACTGTTTTTC. This translates into CASSLGGESNEKLFF.

This clonotype has at least ten counts. V usage is TRBV10-3 and J usage is TRBJ2-7; possibly TRBD2 for D (6 bases). In germline, CDR1 is ENHRY, CDR2 SYGVKD. CDR3 length: 13 amino acids. V lost 9 bases, J lost 6 bases, and 18 bases lay in between. The CDR3 spells CAIQTSRGGEQYF. The CDR3 DNA reads TGTGCCATTCAGACTAGTCGTGGGGGCGAGCAGTACTTC.

This clonotype has only one observation. Just one base apart from a much larger clone, this may be a read error. In DNA, the CDR3 is TGTGTCAGCAGCATACCGGGACAGGACTACGAGCAGTACTTC. Its protein product is CVSSIPGQDYEQYF. The J gene is TRBJ2-7, the V gene TRBV7-9; 8 bases are a match to TRBD1. CDR3 length: 14 amino acids. Germline CDR1 reads SEHNR; CDR2 reads FQNEAQ (reference sequence).

The rearrangement uses TRBV13 and TRBJ2-2, with D unclear. The CDR3 spans 15 residues. The germline CDR1 and CDR2 sequences are PRHDT and FYEKMQ (reference sequence). V dropped 5 bases and J dropped 2 bases, with 12 bases sitting between them. Written as DNA, the CDR3 is TGTGCCAGCAGCCCCTCGGCGGTCAACACCGGGGAGCTGTTTTTT. It yields the protein CASSPSAVNTGELFF. Looking up the rest from reference TRBV13 and TRBJ2-2 gives the full variable domain: AAGVIQSPRHLIKEKRETATLKCYPIPRHDTVYWYQQGPGQDPQFLISFYEKMQSDKGSIPDRFSAQQFSDYHSELNMSSLELGDSALYFCASSPSAVNTGELFFGEGSRLTVL.